Sequencing of this T cell receptor (beta chain) was carried out in a study of blood T cell repertoires in COVID-19. Only in-frame clones appear in the TCRdb table, and some are missing; sequencing was by immunoSEQ multiplex PCR. The sample has 200,000 to 250,000 clones; around 89% are singletons. J gave up 8 bases and V 5 bases, and 8 bases lay outside the gene matches. Germline V lookup: CDR1 MNHEY, CDR2 SMNVEV (reference sequence). This CDR3 has 13 amino acids. The source is a woman in her thirties or forties with acute or convalescent COVID-19. Specimen: peripheral blood. The chain carries TRBV27 and TRBJ1-2, with 7 bases fitting TRBD1. CDR3 region: CASSPGGRPGYTF. In DNA form, the CDR3 reads TGTGCCAGCAGTCCAGGGGGTCGCCCGGGCTACACCTTC.